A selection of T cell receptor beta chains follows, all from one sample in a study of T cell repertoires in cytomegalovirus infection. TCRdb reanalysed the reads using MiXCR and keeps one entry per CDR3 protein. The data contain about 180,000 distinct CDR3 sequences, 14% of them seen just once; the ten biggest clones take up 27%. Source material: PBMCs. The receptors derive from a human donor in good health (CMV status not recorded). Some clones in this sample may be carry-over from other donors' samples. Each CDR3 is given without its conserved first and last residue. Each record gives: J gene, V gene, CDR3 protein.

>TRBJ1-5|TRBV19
ASSIPMDQPQH
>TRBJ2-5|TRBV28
ASSSTSGREETQY
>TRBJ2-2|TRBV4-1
ASSQEWDRNTGELF
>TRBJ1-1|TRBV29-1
SVSGSGDRAWNTEAF
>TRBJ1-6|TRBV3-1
ASSSAITSPLH
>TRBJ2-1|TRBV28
ASSLGPRVAEQF
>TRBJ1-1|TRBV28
ASSLWDRGNTEAF
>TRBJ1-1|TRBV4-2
ASSQGESPGGTEAF
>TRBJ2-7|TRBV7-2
ASSFGWPGSYEQY
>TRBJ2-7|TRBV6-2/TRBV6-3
ASSIGLASYEQY
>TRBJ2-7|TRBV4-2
ASSQTLGNSYEQY
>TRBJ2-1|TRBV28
ASSPQTAYNEQF
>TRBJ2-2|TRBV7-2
ASTFAGGFELF
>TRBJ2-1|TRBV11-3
ASSQPGGGYNEQF
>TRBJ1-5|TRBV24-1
ATSELRSNQPQH
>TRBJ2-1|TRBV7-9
ASSLGVSNEQF
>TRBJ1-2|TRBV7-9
ATYPRDTESYT
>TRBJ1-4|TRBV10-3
AISEWGSANEKLF
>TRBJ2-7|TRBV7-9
ASSPDLTLVYEQY
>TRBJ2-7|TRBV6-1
ASSTTLEQY
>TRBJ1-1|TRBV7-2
ASSPLGGETEAF
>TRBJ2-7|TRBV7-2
ASSLNRGGLNEQY
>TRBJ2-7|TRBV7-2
ASSPGHPRDEQY
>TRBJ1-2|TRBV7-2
ASSLWDRATDGYT
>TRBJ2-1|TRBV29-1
TIGGQFNEQF
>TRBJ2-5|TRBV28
ASSRSGRAYSETQY
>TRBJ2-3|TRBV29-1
SVEGQGASGRRKDTQY